This section outlines one T cell receptor (beta chain) sequence together with its context. The antigen remains unidentified. Per the germline V gene, CDR1 is LNHDA and CDR2 is SQIVND (reference sequence). This CDR3 contains 15 residues. With 6 bases clipped from V and 2 bases from J, the junction kept 3 bases outside the gene matches. The data originate from a study of cytomegalovirus exposure and HLA in healthy donors. Study-level information: Earlier results showed roughly 120 million unique TCR beta sequences derived from approximately 170 million T cells.

Study-wide results and caveats: Immune exposure data for these donors was limited to CMV serostatus. Reportedly, diagnosis of cytomegalovirus status by the classifier showed high specificity and sensitivity.

PCR primers comprised 60 Vbeta and 13 Jbeta primers. The repertoire was sequenced with immunoSEQ multiplex PCR; TCRdb's copy has only in-frame clones and lacks some. The table lists approximately 120,000 clones, around 77% of them singletons, with around 1.2% in the top ten. The chain carries TRBV19 and TRBJ2-1; 11 positions agree with TRBD2. Material: PBMCs. The origin of this receptor is a man aged 50-60 years in good health and CMV-seronegative. The CDR3 protein is CASRTSGKAYNEQFF. CDR3 nucleotides: TGTGCCAGTAGGACTAGCGGGAAGGCCTACAATGAGCAGTTCTTC.